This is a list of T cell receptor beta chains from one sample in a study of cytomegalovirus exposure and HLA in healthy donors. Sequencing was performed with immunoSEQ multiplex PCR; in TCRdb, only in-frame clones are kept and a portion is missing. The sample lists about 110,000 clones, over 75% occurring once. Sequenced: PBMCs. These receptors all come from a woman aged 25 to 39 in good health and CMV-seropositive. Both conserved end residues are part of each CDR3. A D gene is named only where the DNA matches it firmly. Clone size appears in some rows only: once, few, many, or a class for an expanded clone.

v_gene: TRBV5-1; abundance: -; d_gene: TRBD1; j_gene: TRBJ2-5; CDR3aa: CASSLGQGAPETQYF; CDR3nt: TGCGCCAGCAGCTTGGGACAGGGGGCGCCTGAGACCCAGTACTTC
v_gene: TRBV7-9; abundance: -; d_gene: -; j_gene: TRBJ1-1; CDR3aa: CASSLGQSTMNTEAFF; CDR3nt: TGTGCCAGCAGCTTAGGTCAGTCCACCATGAACACTGAAGCTTTCTTT
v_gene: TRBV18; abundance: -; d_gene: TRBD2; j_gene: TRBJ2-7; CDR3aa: CASSREGGDYEQYF; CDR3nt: TGTGCCAGCTCTCGGGAGGGGGGTGACTACGAGCAGTACTTC
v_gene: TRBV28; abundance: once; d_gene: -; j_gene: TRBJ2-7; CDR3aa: CASSFPGGNEQYF; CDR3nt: TGTGCCAGCAGTTTCCCAGGGGGGAACGAGCAGTACTTC
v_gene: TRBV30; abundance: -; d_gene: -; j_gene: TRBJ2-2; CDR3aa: CAWSSSGRGTGELFF; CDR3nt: TGTGCCTGGAGTTCATCGGGGAGAGGAACCGGGGAGCTGTTTTTT
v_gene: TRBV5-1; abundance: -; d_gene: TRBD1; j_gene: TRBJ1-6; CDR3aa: CASSFREQGDSPLHF; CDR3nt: TGCGCCAGCAGCTTCCGTGAACAGGGGGATTCACCCCTCCACTTT
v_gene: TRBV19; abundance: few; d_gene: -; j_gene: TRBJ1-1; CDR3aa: CASSEGRNTEAFF; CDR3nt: TGTGCCAGTAGTGAGGGCCGAAACACTGAAGCTTTCTTT
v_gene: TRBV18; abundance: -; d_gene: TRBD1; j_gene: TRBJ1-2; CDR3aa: CASSAGQGRDGYTF; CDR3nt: TGTGCCAGCTCAGCCGGACAGGGTAGGGATGGCTACACCTTC
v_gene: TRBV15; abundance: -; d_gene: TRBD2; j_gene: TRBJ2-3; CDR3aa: CATSSRTSAVDTQYF; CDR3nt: TGTGCCACCAGCAGTCGGACTAGCGCGGTGGATACGCAGTATTTT
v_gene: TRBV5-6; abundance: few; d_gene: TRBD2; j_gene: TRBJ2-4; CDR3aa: CASSLISGLAQNIQYF; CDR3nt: TGTGCCAGCAGCTTGATTTCGGGACTAGCACAAAACATTCAGTACTTC
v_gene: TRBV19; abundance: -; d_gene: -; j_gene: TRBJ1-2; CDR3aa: CASSIPYNSGGYTF; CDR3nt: TGTGCCAGTAGTATACCATACAATTCGGGAGGCTACACCTTC
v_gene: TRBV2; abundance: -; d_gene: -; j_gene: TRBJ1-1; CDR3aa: CASKNRGKRGNTEAFF; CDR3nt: TGTGCCAGCAAAAACCGGGGAAAGCGGGGGAACACTGAAGCTTTCTTT
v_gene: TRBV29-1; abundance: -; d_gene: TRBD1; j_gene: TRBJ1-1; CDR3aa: CSGGQGVTEAFF; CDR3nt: TGCAGCGGGGGACAGGGGGTTACTGAAGCTTTCTTT
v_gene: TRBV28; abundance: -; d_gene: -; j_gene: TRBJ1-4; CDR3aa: CASSHTQGTNEKLFF; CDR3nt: TGTGCCAGCAGCCACACTCAGGGGACTAATGAAAAACTGTTTTTT
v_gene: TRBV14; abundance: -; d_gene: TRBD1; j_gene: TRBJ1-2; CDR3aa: CASSQVKGANEGYTF; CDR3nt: TGTGCCAGCAGCCAAGTAAAGGGGGCGAATGAAGGCTACACCTTC
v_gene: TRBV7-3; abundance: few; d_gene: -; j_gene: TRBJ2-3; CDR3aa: CASSLNKETQYF; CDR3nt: TGTGCCAGCAGCTTAAACAAGGAGACGCAGTATTTT
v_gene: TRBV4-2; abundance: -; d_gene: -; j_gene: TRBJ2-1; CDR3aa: CASSQEEGNEQFF; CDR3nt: TGTGCCAGCAGCCAAGAGGAGGGTAATGAGCAGTTCTTC